This T cell receptor (beta chain) was found in a study of T cells expressing NK-cell markers. Background on the study: The study sequenced eight donors, seven HCMV-seropositive and one seronegative.

The CDR3 sequence is 13 residues long. Per germline, CDR1 SQVTM and CDR2 ANQGSEA. TCR beta libraries carry UMIs added by 5'RACE template switching. TCRdb reprocessed the 5' RACE reads, with one entry per CDR3 protein and no DNA. The listing contains hundreds of thousands of distinct CDR3 sequences. Points on this clonotype: The target antigen is unknown.

The study's findings and limits: NKG2C+ dominant clonotypes from 5 to 7 donors made up roughly 1.0-7.0% of CD8+ T cells. Dominance of the CD3+CD56-NKG2C+ fraction by these clonotypes also held in a few donors.

J is TRBJ2-7 and V is TRBV29-1; TCRdb's D call of TRBD1 is untestable without DNA. The receptor was derived from a man younger than 30 in good health. The specimen was blood T cells: a sorted CD56 or NKG2C T cell subset, CD4+ or CD8+ T cells, or bulk PBMC T cells (not recorded which). The CDR3 reads CSVEGGTSYEQYF.